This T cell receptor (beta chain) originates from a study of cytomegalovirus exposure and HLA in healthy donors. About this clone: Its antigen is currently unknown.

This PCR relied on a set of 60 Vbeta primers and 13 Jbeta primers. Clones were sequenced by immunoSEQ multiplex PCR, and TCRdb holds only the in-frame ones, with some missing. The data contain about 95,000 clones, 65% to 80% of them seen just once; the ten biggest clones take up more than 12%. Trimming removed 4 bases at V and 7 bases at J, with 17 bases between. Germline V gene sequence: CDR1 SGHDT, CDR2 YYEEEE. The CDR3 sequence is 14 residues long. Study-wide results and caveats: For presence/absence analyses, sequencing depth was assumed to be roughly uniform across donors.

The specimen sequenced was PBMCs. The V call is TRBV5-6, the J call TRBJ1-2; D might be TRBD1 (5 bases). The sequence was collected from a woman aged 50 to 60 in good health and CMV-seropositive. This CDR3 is CASSPTGDAVGYTF. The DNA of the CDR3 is TGTGCCAGCAGCCCAACGGGGGATGCGGTTGGCTACACCTTC. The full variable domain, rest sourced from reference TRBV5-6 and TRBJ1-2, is DAGVTQSPTHLIKTRGQQVTLRCSPKSGHDTVSWYQQALGQGPQFIFQYYEEEERQRGNFPDRFSGHQFPNYSSELNVNALLLGDSALYLCASSPTGDAVGYTFGSGTRLTVV.